What follows describes a single T cell receptor (beta chain). Antigen: not known. These data originate in a study of cytomegalovirus exposure and HLA in healthy donors. It was healthy bone marrow donors who served as donors. Trimming left V 1 base short and J 4 bases short, with 4 bases between. The CDR3 totals 12 residues. Per germline, CDR1 SEHNR and CDR2 FQNEAQ (reference sequence). General study findings and limits: Researchers reported that a few CMV-associated chains were confirmed in vitro as CMV antigen-specific.

PCR was performed using 60 Vbeta and 13 Jbeta primers. The assay was immunoSEQ multiplex PCR, and TCRdb's table has in-frame clones only and misses some. The top ten clones hold roughly 2.3% of a sample with fewer than 350,000 clones, around 90% of them seen once. The sequence derives from a woman aged 18 to 35 in good health and CMV-seronegative. The chain uses TRBV7-9 and TRBJ1-2; no clear D. The sequenced material came from PBMCs. DNA of the CDR3: TGTGCCAGCAGCTTAGGCAGCTATGGCTACACCTTC. Its protein is CASSLGSYGYTF.